These 17 T cell receptor beta chains came from one sample sequenced in a study of human T cells and chemical hapten exposure. TCRdb recomputed calls from the RACE reads with MiXCR, one row per CDR3 protein. The table has fewer than 40,000 distinct CDR3 sequences, 12% seen once. Indicated time point: patch test 3, about 24 weeks after DPC sensitization. Treatment indicated: therapeutic diphenylcyclopropenone sensitization with weekly scalp DPC. Total RNA was extracted from unfractionated whole blood. Specimen: whole blood, collected in connection with sensitization to the hapten diphenylcyclopropenone (DPC). The receptor source for this set is a woman in her thirties or forties with alopecia areata. Some clones in this sample may be carry-over from other donors' samples.

This clonotype was seen repeatedly, ten times or more. The chain uses TRBV20-1 and TRBJ1-2, with TRBD1 as a possible D gene (5 bases). Germline CDR1 and CDR2: DFQATT and SNEGSKA (reference sequence). V gave up 6 bases and J gave up 1 base, with 12 bases separating them. This CDR3 has 13 amino acids. CDR3 nucleotide sequence: TGCAGTGCCGACGACAGCGGTAACTATGGCTACACCTTC. Amino acids: CSADDSGNYGYTF.

This clonotype was observed at least ten times. The chain carries TRBV7-2 and TRBJ2-3, with 9 bases fitting TRBD2. The CDR3 extends over 15 amino acids. Losses at the gene ends were 2 bases for V and 5 bases for J; bases not matched to a gene: 5. Germline CDR1 SGHTA, CDR2 FQGNSA. CDR3 in DNA: TGTGCCAGCAGCTTAATGGCTAGCGGGGAAGATACGCAGTATTTT. Encoded protein: CASSLMASGEDTQYF.

This chain connects TRBV7-6 to TRBJ1-5, with D unresolved. CDR3 length: 15 residues. Germline lookup yields CDR1 SGHVS and CDR2 FNYEAQ. The V gene lost 0 bases and the J gene lost 4 bases, with 10 bases spanning the gap. The CDR3: CASSLAVGWNQPQHF. The CDR3, as DNA: TGTGCCAGCAGCTTAGCGGTGGGTTGGAATCAGCCCCAGCATTTT.

At least ten counts were recorded for this clonotype. The chain uses TRBV18 and TRBJ2-7; D remains ambiguous. The germline gives CDR1 KGHSH, CDR2 LQKENI. There are 14 residues in the CDR3. V was shortened by 2 bases and J by 6 bases, with 14 bases between the two germline ends. CDR3 loop: CASSPNGGVAEQYF. The CDR3 nucleotides read TGTGCCAGCTCACCAAATGGTGGGGTCGCCGAGCAGTACTTC.

This clonotype has only a few counts. CDR3 region: CSAREGRGGYEQYF. In nucleotides, the CDR3 is TGCAGTGCTAGAGAGGGCCGGGGGGGCTACGAGCAGTACTTC. This rearrangement joins TRBV20-1 to TRBJ2-7, with 8 nucleotides matching TRBD2. The CDR3 consists of 14 residues. Losses at the gene ends were 0 bases for V and 3 bases for J; bases not matched to a gene: 4. Germline V gene sequence: CDR1 DFQATT, CDR2 SNEGSKA (reference sequence).

V gene TRBV12-3 or TRBV12-4 combines with J gene TRBJ1-2; no definite D call. The CDR3 length is 12 residues. V was cut by 3 bases and J by 2 bases, with 4 bases left in between. The CDR3 reads CASSFRNYGYTF. The DNA for the CDR3 is TGTGCCAGCAGTTTCCGGAACTATGGCTACACCTTC.

The chain is built from TRBV29-1 and TRBJ2-7; possible D gene TRBD2, 5 bases. V was pared by 4 bases and J by 0 bases, with 7 bases between. The CDR3 has 12 residues. Germline V gene sequence: CDR1 SQVTM, CDR2 ANQGSEA. This chain's CDR3 is CSVGRDSYEQYF. The CDR3 nucleotides are TGCAGCGTTGGTCGGGACTCCTACGAGCAGTACTTC.

At least ten counts were recorded for this clonotype. V is TRBV3-1 and J is TRBJ2-7; D is possibly TRBD1 (5 bases). Trimming stripped 4 bases from V and 6 bases from J, with 13 bases between. The CDR3 has 13 amino acids. Germline assignment: CDR1 LGHDT and CDR2 YNNKEL (reference sequence). The CDR3: CASSPGQSGEQYF. The CDR3 coding sequence is TGTGCCAGCAGCCCTGGACAAAGTGGCGAGCAGTACTTC.

This clonotype appeared a few times. V usage is TRBV5-1 and J usage is TRBJ1-2; TRBD1 aligns across 8 bases. Germline V gives CDR1 SGHRS, CDR2 YFSETQ. The CDR3 covers 13 residues. V shed 4 bases and J 6 bases; nucleotides not matched to a gene: 5. The CDR3 here is CASSIGTGNGYTF. For the CDR3, the DNA is TGCGCCAGCAGCATAGGGACAGGAAATGGCTACACCTTC.

This clonotype has only a few counts. V and J are TRBV28 and TRBJ1-5; a weak D match, TRBD1 (5 bases). Germline V lookup: CDR1 MDHEN, CDR2 SYDVKM. V was pared by 5 bases and J by 5 bases, with 10 bases between. The CDR3 has 13 residues. The CDR3 DNA follows: TGTGCCAGCAGTCCCCTAGGGGATCAGCCCCAGCATTTT. Protein: CASSPLGDQPQHF. The variable domain in full, with the rest retrieved from reference TRBV28 and TRBJ1-5, is DVKVTQSSRYLVKRTGEKVFLECVQDMDHENMFWYRQDPGLGLRLIYFSYDVKMKEKGDIPEGYSVSREKKERFSLILESASTNQTSMYLCASSPLGDQPQHFGDGTRLSIL.

The chain has TRBV10-3 and TRBJ1-5; tentative D call: TRBD1 (5 bases). CDR1 is ENHRY and CDR2 is SYGVKD in the germline V gene. V dropped 0 bases and J dropped 1 base, with 10 bases sitting between them. The CDR3 contains 16 residues. The CDR3 reads CAISESPGKSNQPQHF. DNA of the CDR3: TGTGCCATCAGTGAGTCCCCAGGGAAGAGCAATCAGCCCCAGCATTTT.

The V call is TRBV29-1, the J call TRBJ2-7, with D perhaps TRBD1 (5 bases). V was pared by 5 bases and J by 0 bases, with 8 bases between. This CDR3 is built from 12 residues. Germline CDR1 is SQVTM and CDR2 is ANQGSEA. The chain's CDR3 is CSVQGGSYEQYF. CDR3 nucleotide sequence: TGCAGCGTTCAGGGCGGCTCCTACGAGCAGTACTTC.

This clonotype was recorded many times. The chain is built from TRBV18 and TRBJ2-4; tentatively, D is TRBD2 (6 bases). V lost 3 bases, J lost 0 bases, and 15 bases lay in between. This CDR3 is 17 amino acids long. Germline lookup yields CDR1 KGHSH and CDR2 LQKENI. CDR3 protein: CASSPRGTLIAKNIQYF. In nucleotides, the CDR3 is TGTGCCAGCTCACCCCGCGGGACCCTAATAGCCAAAAACATTCAGTACTTC. The full variable domain, rest sourced from reference TRBV18 and TRBJ2-4, is NAGVMQNPRHLVRRRGQEARLRCSPMKGHSHVYWYRQLPEEGLKFMVYLQKENIIDESGMPKERFSAEFPKEGPSILRIQQVVRGDSAAYFCASSPRGTLIAKNIQYFGAGTRLSVL.

This rearrangement joins TRBV3-1 to TRBJ1-2; D is ambiguous. Germline V lookup: CDR1 LGHDT, CDR2 YNNKEL (reference sequence). CDR3 length: 12 amino acids. V lost 7 bases to trimming and J lost 4 bases, with 10 bases between them. DNA for the CDR3: TGTGCCAGCAAGGCTTGGGGCTATGGCTACACCTTC. Translating gives CASKAWGYGYTF.

The rearrangement links TRBV7-9 to TRBJ2-7; no reliable D call. This CDR3 spans 11 amino acids. The germline V and J ends were trimmed by 1 base and 4 bases, with 2 bases remaining between them. Germline V gene lookup returns CDR1 SEHNR and CDR2 FQNEAQ (reference sequence). This chain's CDR3 is CASSLVYEQYF. CDR3 in DNA: TGTGCCAGCAGCTTAGTATACGAGCAGTACTTC. Filled out from reference TRBV7-9 and TRBJ2-7, the complete variable domain reads DTGVSQNPRHKITKRGQNVTFRCDPISEHNRLYWYRQTLGQGPEFLTYFQNEAQLEKSRLLSDRFSAERPKGSFSTLEIQRTEQGDSAMYLCASSLVYEQYFGPGTRLTVT.

This clonotype was seen more than once but under ten times. This sequence joins TRBV9 and TRBJ2-3; D may match TRBD1 or TRBD2 (5 bases each). This CDR3 has 15 residues. Trimming left V 0 bases short and J 3 bases short, with 11 bases between. Germline CDR1 reads SGDLS; CDR2 reads YYNGEE. The CDR3 nucleotides read TGTGCCAGCAGCGTAGGGGGGAGTGGGACAGATACGCAGTATTTT. Residues: CASSVGGSGTDTQYF.

There are a few counts of this clonotype. The chain uses TRBV29-1 and TRBJ2-7; D is undetermined. CDR1 and CDR2 from the germline V gene are SQVTM and ANQGSEA. There are 12 residues in the CDR3. Trimming shortened V by 0 bases and J by 4 bases, and 7 bases separated the two germline ends. Written as DNA, the CDR3 is TGCAGCGTTGAAGATAGGCAGTACGAGCAGTACTTC. Protein product: CSVEDRQYEQYF.